This is a list of T cell receptor beta chains from one sample in a study of T-cell reconstitution after alpha-beta-depleted transplantation in children. One entry per CDR3 protein results from TCRdb running MiXCR on the PCR reads. The table includes about 460,000 distinct CDR3 sequences, under 15% detected once. The sample was PBMCs from the stem cell graft donor, taken from the stem cell graft. All receptors derive from a human donor who donated a stem cell graft to a child with combined immunodeficiency. CDR3s include the opening cysteine and the closing phenylalanine or tryptophan. Fields, in order: D gene, J gene, V gene, clone size, CDR3 protein, CDR3 DNA. The D gene is left open where the match is weak. The size field is filled for only some rows; it gives once, few, many or a size class.

- TRBJ2-1 TRBV6-4 few CASSDSLTPGNEQFF TGTGCCAGCAGTGACTCACTTACCCCCGGCAATGAGCAGTTCTTC
- TRBJ1-1 TRBV20-1 - CSAEQRMNTEAFF TGCAGTGCTGAACAGAGGATGAACACTGAAGCTTTCTTT
- TRBJ2-1 TRBV5-6 many CASSYLGGEQFF TGTGCCAGCAGCTACCTCGGTGGTGAGCAGTTCTTC
TRBD1 TRBJ1-2 TRBV7-8 - CASSSADRRINYGYTF TGTGCCAGCAGCTCCGCGGACAGGAGAATTAACTATGGCTACACCTTC
- TRBJ1-2 TRBV12-3/TRBV12-4 few CASSPTTSGVVRGYTF TGTGCCAGCAGCCCAACCACCTCGGGCGTGGTAAGAGGCTACACCTTC
- TRBJ2-3 TRBV5-1 many CASSLEFDTQYF TGCGCCAGCAGCTTGGAATTCGATACGCAGTATTTT
- TRBJ1-2 TRBV18 few CASSQADSRGYTF TGTGCCAGCTCACAGGCGGACAGTCGGGGCTACACCTTC
- TRBJ1-1 TRBV6-2/TRBV6-3 many CASSLEWTEAFF TGTGCCAGCAGTCTTGAGTGGACTGAAGCTTTCTTT
- TRBJ2-1 TRBV2 many CASSDVVEQFF TGTGCCAGCAGTGATGTGGTAGAGCAGTTCTTC
- TRBJ2-6 TRBV12-3/TRBV12-4 many CASTPGASGANVLTF TGTGCCAGCACCCCGGGGGCATCTGGGGCCAACGTCCTGACTTTC
- TRBJ1-1 TRBV30 few CAWSASDAFF TGTGCCTGGAGTGCAAGCGATGCTTTCTTT
- TRBJ2-6 TRBV7-9 few CASSPSAKPGANVLTF TGTGCCAGCAGCCCATCGGCCAAACCTGGGGCCAACGTCCTGACTTTC
TRBD2 TRBJ2-3 TRBV20-1 many CSASSGQDPEDTQYF TGCAGTGCTTCTAGCGGTCAAGACCCAGAAGATACGCAGTATTTT
TRBD1 TRBJ2-7 TRBV3-1 - CASSQAPGGHDEQYF TGTGCCAGCAGCCAAGCTCCAGGGGGCCATGACGAGCAGTACTTC
TRBD1 TRBJ2-5 TRBV4-3 - CASSQVLPGTVQETQYF TGCGCCAGCAGCCAAGTACTCCCCGGGACAGTTCAAGAGACCCAGTACTTC
- TRBJ1-1 TRBV28 - CASSLGLSGAFF TGTGCCAGCAGTTTAGGGTTATCGGGAGCTTTCTTT
- TRBJ2-7 TRBV4-3 - CASSQDYGTTNSQYF TGCGCCAGCAGCCAAGATTACGGGACCACCAATTCGCAGTACTTC
- TRBJ2-2 TRBV18 few CASSPSSGGASNTGELFF TGTGCCAGCTCACCATCGAGCGGTGGGGCATCGAACACCGGGGAGCTGTTTTTT
- TRBJ2-3 TRBV14 few CASSQEETLATKDTQYF TGTGCCAGCAGCCAAGAGGAAACTCTAGCGACCAAAGATACGCAGTATTTT
- TRBJ1-2 TRBV29-1 few CSVEDRGRNYGYTF TGCAGCGTTGAAGATCGTGGCAGGAACTATGGCTACACCTTC
TRBD2 TRBJ2-1 TRBV6-5 few CASRQRGSYNEQFF TGTGCCAGCCGGCAGCGGGGCTCCTACAATGAGCAGTTCTTC
- TRBJ2-1 TRBV12-3/TRBV12-4 - CASRPSGEGEQFF TGTGCCAGCAGACCCTCAGGGGAGGGTGAGCAGTTCTTC
- TRBJ2-1 TRBV20-1 - CSAPGFENEQFF TGCAGTGCCCCCGGATTCGAAAATGAGCAGTTCTTC
- TRBJ2-3 TRBV12-3/TRBV12-4 many CASSNGRHTDTQYF TGTGCCAGCTCTAACGGGAGACATACAGATACGCAGTATTTT
- TRBJ2-2 TRBV5-1 - CASSLPRLGTGELFF TGCGCCAGCAGCTTACCCCGACTGGGAACCGGGGAGCTGTTTTTT
- TRBJ1-1 TRBV24-1 many CATSDLGVVGTEAFF TGTGCCACCAGTGATTTGGGTGTGGTAGGCACTGAAGCTTTCTTT
TRBD1 TRBJ1-6 TRBV6-5 few CASSSTGGSWNSPLHF TGTGCCAGCAGTTCGACAGGGGGCAGCTGGAATTCACCCCTCCACTTT
TRBD2 TRBJ2-2 TRBV2 few CASSGLAGTNTGELFF TGTGCCAGCAGTGGACTAGCGGGGACGAACACCGGGGAGCTGTTTTTT
- TRBJ2-3 TRBV4-3 - CASSLRGRNTDTQYF TGCGCCAGCAGCCTTCGGGGGAGGAACACAGATACGCAGTATTTT
- TRBJ1-3 TRBV3-1 many CASSQGGNTIYF TGTGCCAGCAGCCAAGGCGGAAACACCATATATTTT
TRBD2 TRBJ2-7 TRBV7-2 - CASPLSGSPPYEQYF TGTGCCAGCCCCCTGAGCGGGAGCCCCCCCTACGAGCAGTACTTC
TRBD2 TRBJ2-5 TRBV7-9 few CASSLDPGGLQETQYF TGTGCCAGCAGCTTAGACCCGGGAGGCTTACAAGAGACCCAGTACTTC
- TRBJ2-2 TRBV3-1 few CASSRHQGSGELFF TGTGCCAGCAGCCGACACCAGGGCTCCGGGGAGCTGTTTTTT
TRBD2 TRBJ2-7 TRBV15 - CATSSGGRGGNEQYF TGTGCCACCAGCAGCGGAGGGAGGGGCGGGAACGAGCAGTACTTC
- TRBJ2-2 TRBV27 - CAPREGLDTGELFF TGTGCCCCAAGAGAGGGATTGGACACCGGGGAGCTGTTTTTT
- TRBJ1-1 TRBV5-6 - CASSLASQGYRGNTEAFF TGTGCCAGCAGCTTGGCCTCACAGGGCTATCGCGGGAACACTGAAGCTTTCTTT
- TRBJ2-1 TRBV4-3 few CASSQATGWRQFF TGCGCCAGCAGCCAAGCAACCGGATGGAGGCAGTTCTTC
TRBD2 TRBJ2-3 TRBV28 many CASRGLAKNTDTQYF TGTGCCAGCAGAGGACTAGCTAAAAACACAGATACGCAGTATTTT
- TRBJ2-1 TRBV29-1 - CSVASWTTVNEQFF TGCAGCGTTGCCTCTTGGACTACCGTTAATGAGCAGTTCTTC
- TRBJ2-7 TRBV11-3 - CASSQASGVAYEQYF TGTGCCAGCAGCCAGGCATCCGGGGTAGCCTACGAGCAGTACTTC
TRBD1 TRBJ2-2 TRBV6-2/TRBV6-3 few CASSYRVVTGIPGELFF TGTGCCAGCAGTTACAGAGTGGTGACAGGGATCCCCGGGGAGCTGTTTTTT
TRBD2 TRBJ2-7 TRBV6-5 few CASSSLRGGRNEQYF TGTGCCAGCAGTTCCCTCCGGGGGGGCAGGAACGAGCAGTACTTC
- TRBJ2-2 TRBV25-1 - CASRPRRTESTGELFF TGTGCCAGCAGGCCTAGGAGGACGGAGAGCACCGGGGAGCTGTTTTTT
- TRBJ2-2 TRBV12-3/TRBV12-4 many CASSLGTTGELFF TGTGCCAGCAGTCTTGGGACGACCGGGGAGCTGTTTTTT
TRBD1 TRBJ1-5 TRBV6-1 few CASSGDSRSNQPQHF TGTGCCAGCAGTGGGGACAGCAGGAGCAATCAGCCCCAGCATTTT
- TRBJ1-5 TRBV19 - CASSTLNSNQPQHF TGTGCCAGTAGTACCCTAAATAGCAATCAGCCCCAGCATTTT
- TRBJ1-5 TRBV29-1 - CSAGRGANQPQHF TGCAGCGCCGGGAGGGGGGCTAACCAGCCCCAGCATTTT